Listed here are 18 T cell receptor beta chains from one sample, sequenced in a study of radiation and T cells in renal cell carcinoma. This table comes from immunoSEQ multiplex PCR, and its TCRdb copy is limited to in-frame clones, with some not included. There are fewer than 90,000 clones in the sample; approximately 86% occur only once, and 22% lies in the top ten. Time point in this sample: blood 2 weeks post-SBRT. The treatment denotes: 15 Gy SBRT to primary tumor, nephrectomy 4 weeks later. This specimen was blood, taken from a patient whose treatment included radiotherapy and nephrectomy. Source of these receptors: a woman between 45 and 60 years old with renal cell carcinoma.

The rearrangement links TRBV6-6 to TRBJ1-5; TRBD1 matches 7 bases. The CDR3 runs to 13 residues. V gave up 4 bases and J gave up 6 bases; unmatched junction bases: 3. Germline loops: CDR1 MNHNY, CDR2 SVGAGI (reference sequence). DNA of the CDR3: TGTGCCAGCAGTTCCCAGGGGGGTCAGCCCCAGCATTTT. Protein sequence: CASSSQGGQPQHF.

A word on this clone: The same CDR3 arises from other DNA sequences in this sample as well. This sequence joins TRBV18 and TRBJ2-7, with 9 bases that match TRBD1. The CDR3 runs 14 residues. Germline loops: CDR1 KGHSH, CDR2 LQKENI. V shed 2 bases, J shed 3 bases, and the junction held 2 bases outside the gene matches. The CDR3 bases are TGTGCCAGCTCACCAGCGGGACAGGGCTACGAGCAGTACTTC. This translates into CASSPAGQGYEQYF.

V is TRBV30 and J is TRBJ1-5; D perhaps matches TRBD1 (5 bases). The V and J ends lost 1 base and 3 bases respectively, with 7 bases between them. The germline gives CDR1 GTSNPN, CDR2 SVGIG (reference sequence). This CDR3 spans 13 amino acids. CDR3 residues: CAWSGGTNQPQHF. As DNA, the CDR3 is TGTGCCTGGAGTGGAGGGACCAATCAGCCCCAGCATTTT.

The V call is TRBV5-5, the J call TRBJ2-6, with D unclear. This CDR3 is 16 amino acids long. Germline V gives CDR1 SGHKS, CDR2 YYEKEE (reference sequence). Trimming cost V 2 bases and J 0 bases, with 9 bases left between them. This CDR3 is CASSFGTFSGANVLTF. The CDR3 region has the DNA TGTGCCAGCAGCTTCGGAACCTTCTCTGGGGCCAACGTCCTGACTTTC. Using reference TRBV5-5 and TRBJ2-6 for the parts outside the CDR3, the full variable domain is DAGVTQSPTHLIKTRGQQVTLRCSPISGHKSVSWYQQVLGQGPQFIFQYYEKEERGRGNFPDRFSARQFPNYSSELNVNALLLGDSALYLCASSFGTFSGANVLTFGAGSRLTVL.

This sequence joins TRBV18 and TRBJ1-1; 7 nucleotides agree with TRBD1. The CDR3 is 13 amino acids. From germline, CDR1 is KGHSH and CDR2 LQKENI. Trimming at V came to 5 bases and at J to 2 bases, leaving 2 bases not matched to a gene. The DNA of the CDR3 is TGTGCCAGCTCAAAGGGGGCAAACACTGAAGCTTTCTTT. Protein: CASSKGANTEAFF.

V is TRBV4-3 and J is TRBJ2-5, with D hard to call. Per germline, CDR1 LGHNA and CDR2 YSLEER. The CDR3 spans 15 residues. V lost 1 base and J lost 6, with 15 bases in between. The CDR3 DNA reads TGCGCCAGCAGCCAAGTCGGGTCAGAGAGAAAGACCCAGTACTTC. It encodes CASSQVGSERKTQYF.

J is TRBJ1-4 and V is TRBV28, with D perhaps matching TRBD1 (6 bases). V lost 5 bases and J lost 7, with 11 bases in between. The V gene's germline CDR1 is MDHEN and CDR2 SYDVKM. The CDR3 sequence is 13 residues long. DNA for the CDR3: TGTGCCAGCAGTACAGGGCTAGGTGAAAAACTGTTTTTT. This translates into CASSTGLGEKLFF.

This chain joins TRBV5-1 and TRBJ1-1; D gene ambiguous. Germline V gene sequence: CDR1 SGHRS, CDR2 YFSETQ. This CDR3 comprises 17 residues. V shed 0 bases and J shed 4 bases, with 19 bases lying between them. The CDR3 protein is CASSLETNGERSTEAFF. CDR3 DNA: TGCGCCAGCAGCTTGGAGACTAATGGGGAACGGAGCACTGAAGCTTTCTTT.

The chain has TRBV28 and TRBJ1-1, with 7 positions matching TRBD1. After removal of 5 bases from V and 7 bases from J, the junction contained 7 bases not matched to a gene. Germline CDR1 MDHEN, CDR2 SYDVKM. There are 13 residues in the CDR3. The CDR3 DNA is TGTGCCAGCAGTAAACAGGGGATTGATGAAGCTTTCTTT. Protein sequence: CASSKQGIDEAFF.

This chain uses TRBV21-1 with TRBJ2-5. TRBV21-1 is labeled a pseudogene. The length of the CDR3 is 10 residues. Here the CDR3 DNA reads TGTGCCAGCAGCAAAGAGACCCAGTACTTC. Its protein is CASSKETQYF.

This chain joins TRBV2 and TRBJ1-2; D is unclear. This CDR3 comprises 13 residues. V gave up 2 bases and J gave up 5 bases, with 9 bases separating them. Per the germline V gene, CDR1 is SNHLY and CDR2 is FYNNEI. CDR3 DNA: TGTGCCAGCAGTGAATGGGCGGTGTATGGCTACACCTTC. Translated: CASSEWAVYGYTF.

This clone was recorded a few times. Other DNA sequences from this sample encode an identical CDR3 as well. This rearrangement joins TRBV5-1 to TRBJ1-1; no reliable D call. The V end lost 0 bases, the J end lost 2 bases, and 8 bases lay between the germline ends. The CDR3 is 14 amino acids. Germline lookup yields CDR1 SGHRS and CDR2 YFSETQ. This chain's CDR3 is CASSLAQTNTEAFF. The CDR3 DNA follows: TGCGCCAGCAGCTTGGCACAGACAAACACTGAAGCTTTCTTT.

V usage is TRBV5-6 and J usage is TRBJ2-7; no definite D call. Trimming took off 2 bases at V and 5 bases at J, with 11 bases between the two ends. The CDR3 length is 13 residues. The germline CDR1 and CDR2 sequences are SGHDT and YYEEEE. Here the CDR3 reads CASSFWTGNEQYF. In nucleotides, the CDR3 is TGTGCCAGCAGCTTTTGGACGGGCAACGAGCAGTACTTC.

This chain connects TRBV5-5 to TRBJ1-1; maybe TRBD1 (5 bases). The CDR3 has 14 amino acids. Trimming cost V 2 bases and J 4 bases, with 12 bases left between them. Per the germline V gene, CDR1 is SGHKS and CDR2 is YYEKEE (reference sequence). The CDR3 DNA reads as TGTGCCAGCAGCTTCAGGGCGCGCGTCACTGAAGCTTTCTTT. Its translation is CASSFRARVTEAFF.

CDR3 region: CASIKAQNTEAFF. The CDR3 coding sequence is TGTGCCAGCATCAAAGCCCAGAACACTGAAGCTTTCTTT. V usage is TRBV6-5 and J usage is TRBJ1-1; D remains unclear. CDR1 MNHEY and CDR2 SVGAGI come from the germline V gene. The length of the CDR3 is 13 residues. Trimming took off 7 bases at V and 1 base at J, with 10 bases between the two ends.

The genes are TRBV7-2 and TRBJ1-5, with D unclear. The CDR3 runs 12 residues. Trimming left V 7 bases short and J 2 bases short, with 6 bases between. CDR1 and CDR2 from the germline V gene are SGHTA and FQGNSA. The CDR3 sequence is CASKVGNQPQHF. The CDR3 DNA follows: TGTGCCAGCAAGGTGGGCAATCAGCCCCAGCATTTT.

J is TRBJ1-5 and V is TRBV6-5, with D hard to call. The germline V gene has CDR1 MNHEY and CDR2 SVGAGI. V lost 5 bases, J lost 6 bases, and 17 bases lay in between. CDR3 length: 15 residues. CDR3 DNA: TGTGCCAGCAGTCAACTGCAGACTGCCGCTCAGCCCCAGCATTTT. Translated: CASSQLQTAAQPQHF.

The J gene is TRBJ2-5, the V gene TRBV9; TRBD1 matches at 8 bases. V shed 0 bases, J shed 5 bases, and the junction held 6 bases outside the gene matches. Germline V gene lookup returns CDR1 SGDLS and CDR2 YYNGEE. The CDR3 consists of 15 residues. The CDR3 nucleotides are TGTGCCAGCAGCGTAGCGTCAGGGGGCGTGGAGACCCAGTACTTC. This gives the protein CASSVASGGVETQYF.